These T cell receptor beta chains were read from a single sample in a study of cytomegalovirus exposure and HLA in healthy donors. The repertoire was sequenced with immunoSEQ multiplex PCR; TCRdb's copy has only in-frame clones and lacks some. Of 180,000 or so clones listed, roughly 77% are singletons. The source material was PBMCs. These receptors were collected from a woman between 35 and 50 years old in good health and CMV-seropositive. Each CDR3 is given with its conserved first and last residue. A D gene is named only where the DNA matches it firmly. A clone size is listed for some rows: how often the clone was seen (once, few, many), or a class if it is expanded.

d_gene	v_gene	j_gene	abundance	CDR3aa	CDR3nt
-	TRBV7-9	TRBJ2-7	-	CASSPDAGVYEQYF	TGTGCCAGCAGCCCAGACGCAGGGGTTTACGAGCAGTACTTC
-	TRBV20-1	TRBJ1-1	few	CSVLGGTEAFF	TGCAGTGTCCTGGGGGGCACTGAAGCTTTCTTT
TRBD1	TRBV25-1	TRBJ2-3	-	CASSPLRQGISTDTQYF	TGTGCCAGCAGTCCCCTCCGACAGGGGATTTCCACAGATACGCAGTATTTT
TRBD2	TRBV10-1	TRBJ2-5	once	CASSEGSREMKTQYF	TGCGCCAGCAGTGAAGGGTCGCGGGAGATGAAGACCCAGTACTTC
TRBD1	TRBV5-5	TRBJ2-3	once	CASSPGTGIDTQYF	TGTGCCAGCAGTCCCGGGACAGGGATAGATACGCAGTATTTT
-	TRBV7-9	TRBJ2-7	-	CSSSLFISDRYYSYEQYF	TGTTCCAGCAGCTTATTTATTTCGGACAGATACTACTCCTACGAGCAGTACTTC
TRBD2	TRBV10-3	TRBJ2-3	-	CAISESETSGRPDTQYF	TGTGCCATCAGTGAGTCTGAGACTAGCGGGAGACCAGATACGCAGTATTTT
-	TRBV21-1	TRBJ1-1	-	CASKGDVEAFF	TGTGCCAGCAAAGGGGATGTGGAAGCTTTCTTT
-	TRBV27	TRBJ2-7	-	CASSLSASRAYEQYF	TGTGCCAGCAGTTTAAGCGCCTCGCGGGCCTACGAGCAGTACTTC
-	TRBV7-9	TRBJ1-1	-	CASSQISAPEDTEAFF	TGTGCCAGCAGCCAGATCAGCGCCCCTGAGGACACTGAAGCTTTCTTT